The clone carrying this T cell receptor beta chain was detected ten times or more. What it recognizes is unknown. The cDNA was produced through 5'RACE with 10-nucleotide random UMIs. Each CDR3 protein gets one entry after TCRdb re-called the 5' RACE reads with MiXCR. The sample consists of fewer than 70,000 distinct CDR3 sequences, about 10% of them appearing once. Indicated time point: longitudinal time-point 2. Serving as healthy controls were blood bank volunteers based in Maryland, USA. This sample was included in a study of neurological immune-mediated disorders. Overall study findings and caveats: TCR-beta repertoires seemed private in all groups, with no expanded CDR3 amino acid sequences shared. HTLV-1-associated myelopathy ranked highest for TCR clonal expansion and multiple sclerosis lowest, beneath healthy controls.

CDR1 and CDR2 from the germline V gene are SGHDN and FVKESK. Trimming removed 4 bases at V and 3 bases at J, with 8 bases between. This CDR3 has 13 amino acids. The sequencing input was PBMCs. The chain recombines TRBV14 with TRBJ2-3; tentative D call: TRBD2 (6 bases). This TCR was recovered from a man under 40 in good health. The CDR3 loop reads CASSRGLTDTQYF. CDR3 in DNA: TGTGCCAGCAGCCGGGGACTGACAGATACGCAGTATTTT.